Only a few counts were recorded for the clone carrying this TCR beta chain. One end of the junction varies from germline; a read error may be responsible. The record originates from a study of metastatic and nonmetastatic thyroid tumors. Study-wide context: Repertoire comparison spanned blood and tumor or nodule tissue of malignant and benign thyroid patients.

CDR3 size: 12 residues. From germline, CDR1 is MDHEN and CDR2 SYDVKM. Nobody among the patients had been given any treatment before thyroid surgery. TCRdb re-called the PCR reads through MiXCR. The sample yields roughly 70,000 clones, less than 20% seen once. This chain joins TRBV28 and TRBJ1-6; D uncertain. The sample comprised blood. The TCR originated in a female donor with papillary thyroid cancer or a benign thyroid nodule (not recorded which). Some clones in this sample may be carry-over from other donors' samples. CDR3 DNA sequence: TGTGCCAGCAGTTTTAGCGGCTCACCTCTCCACTTT. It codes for CASSFSGSPLHF. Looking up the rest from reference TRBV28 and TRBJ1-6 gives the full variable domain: DVKVTQSSRYLVKRTGEKVFLECVQDMDHENMFWYRQDPGLGLRLIYFSYDVKMKEKGDIPEGYSVSREKKERFSLILESASTNQTSMYLCASSFSGSPLHFGNGTRLTVT.